The 30 T cell receptor beta chains presented below share a single source sample, sequenced in a study of T cell responses to AZD1222 COVID-19 vaccine. Here immunoSEQ multiplex PCR was the method, and the copy in TCRdb shows in-frame clones only, minus some. The table lists about 130,000 clones, around 90% of them singletons. Sequences were derived from peripheral blood, sampled 28 days after the second AZD1222 dose. The receptors stem from an adult who received the AZD1222 COVID-19 vaccine.

The genes are TRBV28 and TRBJ1-2; 7 positions agree with TRBD1. Per the germline V gene, CDR1 is MDHEN and CDR2 is SYDVKM. J gave up 0 bases and V 8 bases, and 9 bases lay outside the gene matches. The CDR3 is 15 amino acids. The CDR3 protein is CASSIPGQPNYGYTF. In DNA, the CDR3 is TGTGCCAGCTCTATACCGGGACAGCCTAACTATGGCTACACCTTC.

The V gene is TRBV5-4, the J gene TRBJ1-1; D ambiguous. CDR3 length: 14 residues. The germline V gene has CDR1 SGHNT and CDR2 YYREEE (reference sequence). Trimming took 0 bases from V and 1 from J, leaving 7 bases between them. The CDR3 coding sequence is TGTGCCAGCAGCTTGGGGGTCTCGAACACTGAAGCTTTCTTT. Translation: CASSLGVSNTEAFF.

The rearrangement links TRBV5-1 to TRBJ1-6, with a weak D call TRBD1 (5 bases). V shed 1 base and J shed 5 bases, with 13 bases lying between them. Germline-derived CDR1 and CDR2 are SGHRS and YFSETQ. The CDR3 covers 16 residues. In nucleotides, the CDR3 is TGCGCCAGCAGCTTGCAGGGTTCGTTCGATAATTCACCCCTCCACTTT. It codes for CASSLQGSFDNSPLHF.

This chain connects TRBV28 to TRBJ2-7; TRBD2 agrees at 8 bases. The junction had 6 bases not matched to a gene; V was cut back by 3 bases and J by 5 bases. The CDR3 has 14 amino acids. CDR1 MDHEN and CDR2 SYDVKM come from the germline V gene. The CDR3 spells CASSLTSDFHEQYF. The CDR3 nucleotides read TGTGCCAGCAGTTTGACTAGCGACTTCCACGAGCAGTACTTC.

The rearrangement links TRBV10-3 to TRBJ2-1; no clear D gene. The length of the CDR3 is 12 residues. Trimming took 5 bases from V and 10 from J, leaving 12 bases between them. CDR1 and CDR2 (germline): ENHRY, SYGVKD. The CDR3 loop is CAISTGQVEQFF. In DNA form, the CDR3 reads TGTGCCATCAGTACGGGCCAAGTCGAGCAGTTCTTC.

V gene TRBV27 combines with J gene TRBJ2-7; D gene ambiguous. The CDR3 covers 14 residues. Germline V gene data show CDR1 as MNHEY and CDR2 as SMNVEV (reference sequence). The V end lost 2 bases, the J end lost 1 base, and 9 bases lay between the germline ends. The CDR3 bases are TGTGCCAGCAGTTTAAGTATGAAGTCCTACGAGCAGTACTTC. Translated, it gives CASSLSMKSYEQYF.

The V gene is TRBV28, the J gene TRBJ1-2; D ambiguous. This CDR3 region has 13 residues. CDR1 is MDHEN, CDR2 SYDVKM, per germline. V gave up 6 bases and J gave up 3 bases, with 11 bases separating them. Written as DNA, the CDR3 is TGTGCCAGCAGGATCAATACAGACTATGGCTACACCTTC. It specifies CASRINTDYGYTF.

The rearrangement uses TRBV5-5 and TRBJ2-5; TRBD2 might be the D (5 bases). The CDR3 contains 14 residues. V shed 0 bases and J shed 5 bases, with 11 bases lying between them. Germline V gene data show CDR1 as SGHKS and CDR2 as YYEKEE (reference sequence). CDR3 sequence (DNA): TGTGCCAGCAGCTTGGCGACGGGAATGGAGACCCAGTACTTC. Its protein product is CASSLATGMETQYF.

The chain uses TRBV10-3 and TRBJ2-7; D might be TRBD1 (5 bases). This CDR3 comprises 12 residues. V was trimmed by 11 bases and J by 0 bases, leaving 11 bases between them. Germline lookup yields CDR1 ENHRY and CDR2 SYGVKD. The CDR3 region is CAVRGSSYEQYF. CDR3 bases: TGTGCCGTAAGGGGCAGCTCCTACGAGCAGTACTTC.

This clone came up once. The chain carries TRBV5-1 and TRBJ1-1; D not certain. This CDR3 comprises 14 residues. Per germline, CDR1 SGHRS and CDR2 YFSETQ. Trimming left V 0 bases short and J 0 bases short, with 6 bases between. The CDR3 here is CASSLVVMNTEAFF. The CDR3 DNA is TGCGCCAGCAGCTTGGTTGTAATGAACACTGAAGCTTTCTTT.

This clone has only a few counts. V and J are TRBV9 and TRBJ2-7; 8 nucleotides agree with TRBD1. Germline V gene lookup returns CDR1 SGDLS and CDR2 YYNGEE. V lost 0 bases and J lost 3; bases outside the gene matches: 14. The CDR3 is made up of 18 amino acids. The CDR3 DNA reads as TGTGCCAGCAGCGTAGCTACTGGGACCGGGACAGGATTCTACGAGCAGTACTTC. Protein product: CASSVATGTGTGFYEQYF.

This chain joins TRBV19 and TRBJ2-5; TRBD2 agrees at 7 bases. Unmatched junction bases numbered 3, after V lost 3 bases and J lost 5 bases. The CDR3 spans 13 residues. CDR1 and CDR2 (germline): LNHDA, SQIVND (reference sequence). CDR3 DNA: TGTGCCAGTAGTATCCCGGGAGGTGAGACCCAGTACTTC. Its protein is CASSIPGGETQYF.

The genes are TRBV12-3 or TRBV12-4 and TRBJ2-5; D gene unclear. V was cut by 3 bases and J by 5 bases, with 4 bases left in between. This CDR3 comprises 11 residues. DNA for the CDR3: TGTGCCAGCAGTTTCTCGGAGACCCAGTACTTC. Its translation: CASSFSETQYF.

This chain joins TRBV5-6 and TRBJ2-3; weak D call: TRBD2 (6 bases). The germline V gene encodes CDR1 SGHDT and CDR2 YYEEEE. The CDR3 contains 12 residues. V was trimmed by 6 bases and J by 7 bases, leaving 12 bases between them. The DNA for the CDR3 is TGTGCCAGCACCATTGGGACTCATACGCAGTATTTT. This sequence encodes CASTIGTHTQYF.

The rearrangement links TRBV7-8 to TRBJ2-3, with TRBD1 matching over 8 bases. This CDR3 region has 15 residues. The V and J ends lost 6 bases and 4 bases, in that order; junction bases with no gene match: 9. Per the germline V gene, CDR1 is SGHVS and CDR2 is FQNEAQ. In DNA, the CDR3 is TGTGCCAGCAGTTACCGCAGGGGGCGTTCAGATACGCAGTATTTT. Its protein product is CASSYRRGRSDTQYF. The entire variable domain, with the rest obtained from reference TRBV7-8 and TRBJ2-3, is as follows: GAGVSQSPRYKVAKRGQDVALRCDPISGHVSLFWYQQALGQGPEFLTYFQNEAQLDKSGLPSDRFFAERPEGSVSTLKIQRTQQEDSAVYLCASSYRRGRSDTQYFGPGTRLTVL.

The sample holds one count of this clone. The chain has TRBV7-8 and TRBJ1-1; D gene ambiguous. The V end was cut by 2 bases, the J end by 1 base, with 5 bases between. The CDR3 loop spans 13 amino acids. Per germline, CDR1 SGHVS and CDR2 FQNEAQ. The CDR3, as DNA: TGTGCCAGCAGCTTATATCAGAACACTGAAGCTTTCTTT. This codes for CASSLYQNTEAFF. Full variable domain (rest looked up from reference TRBV7-8 and TRBJ1-1): GAGVSQSPRYKVAKRGQDVALRCDPISGHVSLFWYQQALGQGPEFLTYFQNEAQLDKSGLPSDRFFAERPEGSVSTLKIQRTQQEDSAVYLCASSLYQNTEAFFGQGTRLTVV.

V gene TRBV28 combines with J gene TRBJ2-6; D is unresolved. Germline CDR1 reads MDHEN; CDR2 reads SYDVKM. The CDR3 totals 12 residues. Deletions cut 5 bases from V and 4 bases from J, with 3 bases between. The CDR3 bases are TGTGCCAGCAGTCCCGGGGCCAACGTCCTGACTTTC. Protein product: CASSPGANVLTF.

The table lists this clone with a few counts. The chain uses TRBV5-1 and TRBJ1-5, with 9 positions matching TRBD1. The J segment lost 3 bases and the V segment lost 5 bases, leaving 6 bases of the junction unmatched. The germline CDR1 and CDR2 sequences are SGHRS and YFSETQ. The CDR3 totals 15 residues. The CDR3 protein is CASRYGTGNNQPQHF. The CDR3 DNA reads as TGCGCCAGCAGGTACGGGACAGGGAACAATCAGCCCCAGCATTTT.

The rearrangement links TRBV19 to TRBJ1-1; D call uncertain. The CDR3 totals 15 residues. V dropped 3 bases and J dropped 1 base, with 12 bases sitting between them. Germline assignment: CDR1 LNHDA and CDR2 SQIVND (reference sequence). The CDR3 region is CASSIGGRSNTEAFF. CDR3 DNA sequence: TGTGCCAGTAGTATTGGTGGCAGATCGAACACTGAAGCTTTCTTT. Drawing the rest from reference TRBV19 and TRBJ1-1, the complete variable domain is DGGITQSPKYLFRKEGQNVTLSCEQNLNHDAMYWYRQDPGQGLRLIYYSQIVNDFQKGDIAEGYSVSREKKESFPLTVTSAQKNPTAFYLCASSIGGRSNTEAFFGQGTRLTVV.

J is TRBJ1-4 and V is TRBV7-9; the D is unclear. CDR1 is SEHNR, CDR2 FQNEAQ, per germline (reference sequence). V was shortened by 5 bases and J by 8 bases, with 15 bases between the two germline ends. This CDR3 region has 14 residues. Here the CDR3 reads CASSPSTSEEKLFF. The CDR3, as DNA: TGTGCCAGCAGCCCCTCGACGAGTGAGGAAAAACTGTTTTTT.

The rearrangement links TRBV19 to TRBJ2-1, with 9 nucleotides matching TRBD2. From germline, CDR1 is LNHDA and CDR2 SQIVND (reference sequence). The CDR3 totals 15 residues. The trim removed 10 bases at V and 0 bases at J, leaving 7 bases unmatched. The CDR3 is CATNVAGASYNEQFF. The CDR3 bases are TGTGCCACCAACGTAGCGGGAGCCTCCTACAATGAGCAGTTCTTC.

Here the CDR3 reads CSASETGYSNQPQHF. The CDR3 DNA follows: TGCAGTGCTAGTGAGACAGGTTATAGCAATCAGCCCCAGCATTTT. This chain links TRBV20-1 with TRBJ1-5; TRBD1 might be the D (6 bases). The germline V and J ends were trimmed by 3 bases and 0 bases, with 12 bases remaining between them. CDR3 length equals 15 residues. CDR1 is DFQATT and CDR2 is SNEGSKA in the germline V gene (reference sequence).

This chain connects TRBV9 to TRBJ1-2; 8 nucleotides line up with TRBD1. Looked up from germline, CDR1 is SGDLS and CDR2 is YYNGEE. V was pared by 4 bases and J by 4 bases, with 6 bases of the junction left unmatched. The CDR3 is 14 amino acids. The CDR3 loop is CASSSDRDGYGYTF. The CDR3 DNA reads TGTGCCAGCAGCTCGGACAGGGACGGCTATGGCTACACCTTC.

V usage is TRBV10-3 and J usage is TRBJ2-7; D is possibly TRBD2 (5 bases). V lost 5 bases, J lost 4 bases, and 12 bases lay in between. Germline V lookup: CDR1 ENHRY, CDR2 SYGVKD. This CDR3 is 13 amino acids long. The CDR3 loop is CAISLDGNYEQYF. DNA for the CDR3: TGTGCCATCAGTTTGGACGGGAATTACGAGCAGTACTTC.

The J gene is TRBJ2-3, the V gene TRBV19, with D hard to call. Germline-derived CDR1 and CDR2 are LNHDA and SQIVND (reference sequence). V was cut by 3 bases and J by 4 bases, with 11 bases left in between. This CDR3 is 14 amino acids long. The CDR3 sequence: CASSIVTSSDTQYF. The DNA for the CDR3 is TGTGCCAGTAGTATTGTCACCTCATCAGATACGCAGTATTTT.

This chain connects TRBV5-1 to TRBJ2-2; D possibly corresponds to TRBD1 (5 bases). With 2 bases removed from V and 13 bases from J, the gap between germline ends came to 12 bases. The CDR3 sequence is 12 residues long. Germline values: CDR1 SGHRS, CDR2 YFSETQ. The CDR3 region is CASSFEGVGLFF. The CDR3 nucleotides read TGCGCCAGCAGCTTTGAAGGGGTGGGGCTGTTTTTT.

The chain has TRBV10-1 and TRBJ2-3, with D uncertain. The germline gives CDR1 WNHNN, CDR2 SYGVQD (reference sequence). CDR3 size: 14 residues. The V gene lost 2 bases and the J gene lost 3 bases, with 9 bases spanning the gap. The CDR3 coding sequence is TGCGCCAGCAGTGAGCCGCTGGGTACAGATACGCAGTATTTT. It encodes CASSEPLGTDTQYF.

CDR3 in DNA: TGTGCCAGCAGTGAAGCGCTTGGGGTCTTTAATGAAAAACTGTTTTTT. Protein sequence: CASSEALGVFNEKLFF. The V and J genes are TRBV6-1 and TRBJ1-4; D uncertain. Trimming shortened V by 0 bases and J by 4 bases, and 12 bases separated the two germline ends. The CDR3 length is 16 residues. The germline V gene encodes CDR1 MNHNS and CDR2 SASEGT.

This clone showed up just once. The chain recombines TRBV9 with TRBJ2-1; D is ambiguous. V lost 0 bases to trimming and J lost 7 bases, with 14 bases between them. Germline-derived CDR1 and CDR2 are SGDLS and YYNGEE. This CDR3 is built from 15 residues. CDR3 region: CASSVGVTGSNEQFF. CDR3 sequence (DNA): TGTGCCAGCAGCGTAGGAGTGACGGGCTCTAATGAGCAGTTCTTC.

The chain is built from TRBV30 and TRBJ1-5; a possible D gene is TRBD1 (5 bases). V dropped 3 bases and J dropped 8 bases, with 17 bases sitting between them. Germline V gives CDR1 GTSNPN, CDR2 SVGIG (reference sequence). This CDR3 is 14 amino acids long. The CDR3 bases are TGTGCCTGGAGCCCACCAGGGCCGGGAGAGCCCCAGCATTTT. This sequence encodes CAWSPPGPGEPQHF.